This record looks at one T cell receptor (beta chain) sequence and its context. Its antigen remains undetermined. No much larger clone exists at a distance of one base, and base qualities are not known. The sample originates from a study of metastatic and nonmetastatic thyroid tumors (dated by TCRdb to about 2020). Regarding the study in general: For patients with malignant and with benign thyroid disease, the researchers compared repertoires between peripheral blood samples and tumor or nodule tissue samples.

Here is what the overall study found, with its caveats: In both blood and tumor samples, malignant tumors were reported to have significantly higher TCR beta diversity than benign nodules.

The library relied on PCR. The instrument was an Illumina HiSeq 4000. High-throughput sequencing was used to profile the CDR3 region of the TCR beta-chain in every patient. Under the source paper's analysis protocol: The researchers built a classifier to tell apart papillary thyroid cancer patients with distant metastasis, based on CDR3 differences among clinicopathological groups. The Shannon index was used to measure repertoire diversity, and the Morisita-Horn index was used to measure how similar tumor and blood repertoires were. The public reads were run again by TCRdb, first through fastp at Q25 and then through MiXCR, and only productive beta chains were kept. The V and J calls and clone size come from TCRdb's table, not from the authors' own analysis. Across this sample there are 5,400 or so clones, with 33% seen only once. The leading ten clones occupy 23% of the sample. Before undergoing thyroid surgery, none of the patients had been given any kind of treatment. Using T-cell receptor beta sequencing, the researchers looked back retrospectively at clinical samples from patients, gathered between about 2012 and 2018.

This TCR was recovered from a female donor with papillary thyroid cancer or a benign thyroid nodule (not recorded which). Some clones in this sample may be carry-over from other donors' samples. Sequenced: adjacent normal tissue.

The DNA is TGTGCCTGGAGTGTATTAGGACATCGCACAGATACGCAGTATTTT. Its coded protein is CAWSVLGHRTDTQYF. The chain is made from TRBV30 and TRBJ2-3; the D gene is perhaps TRBD1, on 5 matching bases. CDR1 and CDR2, per the germline V gene (reference sequence), are GTSNPN and SVGIG. The CDR3, cysteine through phenylalanine, is 15 amino acids long. The only DNA kept is the CDR3, 45 bases in frame from the first base. The V and J ends are trimmed by 0 bases and 1 base, leaving 11 bases between them.